A selection of T cell receptor beta chains follows, all from one sample in a study of blood T cell repertoires in COVID-19. The table came from immunoSEQ multiplex PCR; TCRdb's copy has only in-frame clones and leaves some out. The sample lists 110,000 to 150,000 clones; 65% to 85% were seen once. The source material was peripheral blood. These receptors all come from a woman aged 55-69 years with acute or convalescent COVID-19. The CDR3 runs from the conserved cysteine through the conserved F or W. The D gene is left open where the match is weak. Only some rows state a clone size, as once, few, many or a class for expanded clones.

size	J	D	V	DNA	CDR3
NA	TRBJ2-7	NA	TRBV6-5	TGTGCCAGCGGTAGGAGGGCCTACGAGCAGTACTTC	CASGRRAYEQYF
NA	TRBJ2-1	TRBD2	TRBV28	TGTGCCAGCAGTTCTGCGGGAGGGTACAATGAGCAGTTCTTC	CASSSAGGYNEQFF
NA	TRBJ2-7	NA	TRBV30	TGTGCCTGGAGTGCCTCCTCGGGCGAGCAGTACTTC	CAWSASSGEQYF
NA	TRBJ1-1	NA	TRBV30	TGTGCCTGGAGTCAGATCTTGAACACTGAAGCTTTCTTT	CAWSQILNTEAFF
few	TRBJ2-7	TRBD2	TRBV7-9	TGTGCCAGCAGCCGGACTAGCGGGAGCTCCTACGAGCAGTACTTC	CASSRTSGSSYEQYF
NA	TRBJ1-3	TRBD1	TRBV3-1/TRBV3-2	TGTGCCAGCAGCCGACAGGGCGGAAACACCATATATTTT	CASSRQGGNTIYF
NA	TRBJ1-5	NA	TRBV7-8	TGTGCCAGCAGCTTGGGAGGGGTTGGCGGGGTCGGTCAGCCCCAGCATTTT	CASSLGGVGGVGQPQHF
few	TRBJ2-7	TRBD1	TRBV10-3	TGTGCCATCAGTGAGCTCCGGGACAGGGTCTCCTACGAGCAGTACTTC	CAISELRDRVSYEQYF
NA	TRBJ1-5	NA	TRBV28	TGTGCCAGCAGTTTCCAGGGACACGAGAATCAGCCCCAGCATTTT	CASSFQGHENQPQHF
NA	TRBJ2-7	NA	TRBV15	TGTGCCACCAGCAGAGATTTCAGAGGGGGAGATGAGCAGTACTTC	CATSRDFRGGDEQYF
once	TRBJ2-1	NA	TRBV28	TGTGCCAGCAGTACCGCGCAGGGGTGGGAGCAGTTCTTC	CASSTAQGWEQFF
NA	TRBJ1-2	TRBD1	TRBV3-1/TRBV3-2	TGTGCCAGCAGCCAAGATCTGGGGACAGGGGGCTTTGGCTACACCTTC	CASSQDLGTGGFGYTF
NA	TRBJ2-7	TRBD1	TRBV15	TGTGCCACCAGCAGACCGGACAGGGGCGAGCAGTACTTC	CATSRPDRGEQYF